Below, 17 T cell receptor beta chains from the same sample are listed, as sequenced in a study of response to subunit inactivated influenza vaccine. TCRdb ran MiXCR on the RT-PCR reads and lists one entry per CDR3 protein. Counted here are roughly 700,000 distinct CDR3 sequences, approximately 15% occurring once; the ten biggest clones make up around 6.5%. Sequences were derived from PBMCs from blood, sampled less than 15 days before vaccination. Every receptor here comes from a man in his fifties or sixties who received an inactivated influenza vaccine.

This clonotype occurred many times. The CDR3 DNA follows: TGTGCCTCTACCCCTAGCGGCTCCTACAATGAGCAGTTCTTC. Its translation: CASTPSGSYNEQFF. The chain is built from TRBV10-3 and TRBJ2-1, with 7 bases matching TRBD2. The CDR3 has 14 amino acids. Trimming removed 11 bases from V and 0 bases from J; junction bases left unmatched: 7. Germline assignment: CDR1 ENHRY and CDR2 SYGVKD.

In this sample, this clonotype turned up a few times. CDR3 nucleotides: TGTGCCAGCAGCTTGCCCGGGAGCCGGGCCCTCCGCGAGCAGTACTTC. Its translation is CASSLPGSRALREQYF. The genes are TRBV7-8 and TRBJ2-7; weak D call: TRBD2 (6 bases). This CDR3 is built from 16 residues. Per the germline V gene, CDR1 is SGHVS and CDR2 is FQNEAQ. The germline V and J ends were trimmed by 3 bases and 6 bases, with 21 bases remaining between them.

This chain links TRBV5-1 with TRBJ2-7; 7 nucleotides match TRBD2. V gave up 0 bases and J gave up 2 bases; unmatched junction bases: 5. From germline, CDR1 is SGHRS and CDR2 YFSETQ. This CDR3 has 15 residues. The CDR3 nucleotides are TGCGCCAGCAGCTTGGCGGGAGGACCGCCCTACGAGCAGTACTTC. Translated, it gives CASSLAGGPPYEQYF. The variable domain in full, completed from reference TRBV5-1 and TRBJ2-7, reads KAGVTQTPRYLIKTRGQQVTLSCSPISGHRSVSWYQQTPGQGLQFLFEYFSETQRNKGNFPGRFSGRQFSNSRSEMNVSTLELGDSALYLCASSLAGGPPYEQYFGPGTRLTVT.

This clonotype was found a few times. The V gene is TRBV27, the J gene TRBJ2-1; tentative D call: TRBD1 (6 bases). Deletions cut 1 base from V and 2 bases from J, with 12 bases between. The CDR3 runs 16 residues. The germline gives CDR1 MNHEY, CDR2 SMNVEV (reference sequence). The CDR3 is CASSLFSYRAYNEQFF. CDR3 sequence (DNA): TGTGCCAGCAGTTTATTTTCCTACAGGGCCTACAATGAGCAGTTCTTC.

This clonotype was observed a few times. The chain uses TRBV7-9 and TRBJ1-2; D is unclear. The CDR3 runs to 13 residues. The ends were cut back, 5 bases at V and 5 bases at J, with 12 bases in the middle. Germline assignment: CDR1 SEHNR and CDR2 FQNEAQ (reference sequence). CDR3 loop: CASSGREGYGYTF. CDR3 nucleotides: TGTGCCAGCAGCGGCAGAGAAGGTTATGGCTACACCTTC.

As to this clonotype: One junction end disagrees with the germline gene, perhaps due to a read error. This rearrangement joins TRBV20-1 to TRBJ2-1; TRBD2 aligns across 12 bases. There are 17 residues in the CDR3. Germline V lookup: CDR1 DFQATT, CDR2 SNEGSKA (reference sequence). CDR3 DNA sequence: TGCTGTGCTAGAAGCCAACGGACTAGCGGGATCTACAATGAGCAGTTCTTC. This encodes CCARSQRTSGIYNEQFF.

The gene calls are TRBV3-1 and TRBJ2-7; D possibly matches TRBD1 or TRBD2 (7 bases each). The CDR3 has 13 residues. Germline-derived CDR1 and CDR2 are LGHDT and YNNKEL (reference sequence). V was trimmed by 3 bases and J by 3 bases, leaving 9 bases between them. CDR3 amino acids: CASSHRGGYEQYF. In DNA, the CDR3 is TGTGCCAGCAGCCACAGGGGGGGCTACGAGCAGTACTTC.

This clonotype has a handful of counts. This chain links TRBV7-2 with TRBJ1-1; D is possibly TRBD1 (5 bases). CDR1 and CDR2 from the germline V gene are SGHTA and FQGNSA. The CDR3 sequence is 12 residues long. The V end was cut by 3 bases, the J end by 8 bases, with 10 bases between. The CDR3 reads CASSFIYREAFF. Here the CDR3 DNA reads TGTGCCAGCAGCTTTATTTACAGGGAAGCTTTCTTT.

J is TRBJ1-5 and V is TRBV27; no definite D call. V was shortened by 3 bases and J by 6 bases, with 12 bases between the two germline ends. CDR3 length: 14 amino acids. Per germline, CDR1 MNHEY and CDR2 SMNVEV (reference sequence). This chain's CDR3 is CASSFVGNFQPQHF. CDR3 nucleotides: TGTGCCAGCAGTTTTGTAGGAAATTTTCAGCCCCAGCATTTT.

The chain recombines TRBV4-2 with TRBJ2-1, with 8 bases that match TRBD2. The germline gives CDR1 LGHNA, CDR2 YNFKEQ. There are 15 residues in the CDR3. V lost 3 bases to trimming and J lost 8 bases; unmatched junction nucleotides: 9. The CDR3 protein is CASSQGLVIVDEQFF. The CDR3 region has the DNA TGTGCCAGCAGCCAGGGACTAGTAATCGTCGATGAGCAGTTCTTC.

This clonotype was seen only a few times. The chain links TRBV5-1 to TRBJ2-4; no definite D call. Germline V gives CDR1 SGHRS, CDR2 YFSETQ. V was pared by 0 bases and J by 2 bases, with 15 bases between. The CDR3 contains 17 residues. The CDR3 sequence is CASSLDWAQTSKNIQYF. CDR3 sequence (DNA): TGCGCCAGCAGCTTGGACTGGGCTCAGACGTCCAAAAACATTCAGTACTTC. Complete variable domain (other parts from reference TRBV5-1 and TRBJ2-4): KAGVTQTPRYLIKTRGQQVTLSCSPISGHRSVSWYQQTPGQGLQFLFEYFSETQRNKGNFPGRFSGRQFSNSRSEMNVSTLELGDSALYLCASSLDWAQTSKNIQYFGAGTRLSVL.

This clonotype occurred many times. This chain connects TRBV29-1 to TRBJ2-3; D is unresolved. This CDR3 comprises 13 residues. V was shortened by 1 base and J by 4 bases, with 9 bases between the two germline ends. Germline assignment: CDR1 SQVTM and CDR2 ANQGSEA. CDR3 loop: CSVEVRVADTQYF. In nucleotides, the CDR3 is TGCAGCGTTGAAGTAAGGGTGGCAGATACGCAGTATTTT.

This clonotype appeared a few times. This CDR3 reads CASSPSYVNSGNTIYF. Here the CDR3 DNA reads TGTGCCAGCTCACCAAGTTACGTCAACTCTGGAAACACCATATATTTT. V and J are TRBV18 and TRBJ1-3, with unresolved D. Germline V gene lookup returns CDR1 KGHSH and CDR2 LQKENI. This CDR3 comprises 16 residues. V was shortened by 2 bases and J by 0 bases, with 11 bases between the two germline ends.

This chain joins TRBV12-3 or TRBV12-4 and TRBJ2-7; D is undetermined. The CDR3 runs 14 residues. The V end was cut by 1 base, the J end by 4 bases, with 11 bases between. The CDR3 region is CASSLGRMSYEQYF. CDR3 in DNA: TGTGCCAGCAGTTTAGGGCGAATGTCTTACGAGCAGTACTTC.

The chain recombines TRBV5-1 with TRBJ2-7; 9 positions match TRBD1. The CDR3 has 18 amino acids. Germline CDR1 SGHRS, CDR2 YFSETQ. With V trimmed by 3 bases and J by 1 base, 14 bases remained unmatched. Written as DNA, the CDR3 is TGCGCCAGCAGCTCTAGACCCGGGGGACAGGGCGGGTCCTACGAGCAGTACTTC. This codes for CASSSRPGGQGGSYEQYF.

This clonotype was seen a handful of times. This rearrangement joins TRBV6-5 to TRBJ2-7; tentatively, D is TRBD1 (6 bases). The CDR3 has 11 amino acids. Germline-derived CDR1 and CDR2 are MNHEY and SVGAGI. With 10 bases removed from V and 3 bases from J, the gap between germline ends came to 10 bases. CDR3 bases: TGTGCCACAGGACAGAACTACGAGCAGTACTTC. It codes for CATGQNYEQYF.

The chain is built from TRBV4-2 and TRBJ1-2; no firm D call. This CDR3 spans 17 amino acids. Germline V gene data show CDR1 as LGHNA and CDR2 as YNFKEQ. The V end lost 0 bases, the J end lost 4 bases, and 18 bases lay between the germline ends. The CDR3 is CASSQEVRRVRSYGYTF. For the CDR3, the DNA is TGTGCCAGCAGCCAAGAAGTGCGGAGGGTGAGGAGCTATGGCTACACCTTC.